This T cell receptor beta chain emerged from a study of vaccination effects on CD4 cells after COVID-19 (dated by TCRdb to the early 2020s). At the level of the whole study: Each participant received two doses of an mRNA SARS-CoV-2 vaccine, either BNT162b2 or mRNA-1273. In both COVID-19 convalescent patients and infection-naive vaccine recipients, the study compared SARS-CoV-2 spike-specific CD4+ TCR repertoires from before mRNA vaccination with those from after it. A total of 9 to 11 COVID-19 convalescent patients and several SARS-CoV-2-naive healthy vaccine recipients were included in the full study. Cultures from other donors in the study were sequenced using the Oncomine TCR Beta short-read assay on an Illumina iSeq 100.

The ViraFEST assay stimulated PBMC with viral peptide pools and then used TCR sequencing to identify antigen-specific CD4+ T cell clonotypes by expansion. After roughly 11 days of culture, CD4+ T cells were isolated with the EasySep CD4+ T cell isolation kit. Negative nucleocapsid antibody results before and after vaccination confirmed that the healthy vaccine recipients had no prior SARS-CoV-2 infection. Each well held 1.5 million to 2 million PBMC cultured in IMDM containing roughly 5.1% human AB serum, 8 to 10 IU/ml IL-2 and gentamicin, along with roughly 10 ug/ml peptides. On days 3 and 7, half of the culture medium was replaced with fresh IL-2-containing medium. Unless otherwise noted, each peptide stimulation condition was cultured in triplicate wells. Using Ficoll-Paque Plus gradient centrifugation, PBMC were separated from whole blood and then either used fresh or cryopreserved at -140C. The overlapping peptide pools covered the spike proteins of SARS-CoV-2 as well as those of the common cold coronaviruses HCoV-NL63, HCoV-OC43 and HCoV-229E. The QIAamp micro DNA kit was used to extract genomic DNA from the cultured CD4+ T cells.

Library preparation was by the immunoSEQ multiplex PCR assay. DNA from the cultured, isolated CD4+ T cells was subjected to TCR beta CDR3 sequencing. As for the original processing: Non-productive TCR sequences were removed and reads were trimmed to the CDR3 region, keeping CDR3s of at least 7 amino acids. Antigen-specific clonotypes were identified using the MANAFEST web app by comparison of expansion in peptide wells against reference cultures. To be called positive, a clone needed expansion at FDR<0.05 compared with the reference and with all other wells, an odds ratio greater than 5, and a frequency greater than 0.1% in two replicate wells. A clonotype was defined as cross-reactive if the clonotype was significantly expanded both in SARS-CoV-2 spike wells and in at least one common cold coronavirus spike condition. Using the stringdist R package, CDR3 similarity was measured by Levenshtein distance, and unrooted trees were constructed with ape in R 3.6.1. TCRdb obtained this table from immuneACCESS and retained in-frame rearrangements with V and J assigned. These tables miss some clones; where compared with another copy, unresolved V genes account for less than half of the shortfall, and the remainder is unexplained. V and J calls and clone size are those listed in that table; D and trimming were worked out from the DNA. Recorded for this sample are under 75,000 clones; 80% of them occurred a single time. Of the sample, 10% to 15% is held by the ten largest clones.

A word on this clone: Its antigen is unknown. Base qualities were left out, and no much larger clone turns up one base away.

Study-wide findings and limitations: Among healthy vaccine recipients, nearly all vaccine-induced clones were SARS-CoV-2 mono-reactive, and just 1 of 255 was cross-reactive with common cold coronaviruses. At late post-vaccination timepoints, both infection-induced and vaccine-induced clones showed marked clonal contraction, consistent with waning T cell responses. Only a small number of convalescent patients were included, and no early post-infection timepoints were available, which limited the study.

The germline V gene specifies SGDLS as CDR1 and YYNGEE as CDR2. Relative to germline, V is missing 3 bases and J is missing 5 bases, with 4 bases of the junction outside any gene match. The CDR3 contains 13 residues, cysteine and phenylalanine counted. Only the CDR3 part of the read is kept: 39 bases, read in frame from the first base. The rearrangement joined TRBV9 to TRBJ1-1, and TRBD1 aligns with 7 junction nucleotides. The TCR sequence derives from a human donor who received a COVID-19 vaccine. The input for sequencing was CD4+ T cells from PBMCs cultured with SARS-CoV-2 spike peptides, taken before COVID-19 vaccination. This specimen's cell subset or site label, per the study, means: SARS-CoV-2 spike overlapping peptide pool stimulation. This receptor has the CDR3 CASSAQQGTEAFF. In nucleotide form, the sequence is TGTGCCAGCAGCGCTCAACAGGGGACTGAAGCTTTCTTT.